Listed below are T cell receptor beta chains from one sample, sequenced in a study of cytomegalovirus exposure and HLA in healthy donors. Libraries were prepared by immunoSEQ multiplex PCR; TCRdb keeps only in-frame clonotypes and omits some of them. Of 120,000 or so clones listed, 75% to 90% were seen once; the top ten hold roughly 20%. What was sequenced was PBMCs. The receptors originated from a man in his late teens or twenties in good health and CMV-seropositive. Both conserved end residues are part of each CDR3. D genes are given only for firm matches. A clone size is listed for some rows: how often the clone was seen (once, few, many), or a class if it is expanded.

CDR3aa,CDR3nt,v_gene,abundance,j_gene,d_gene
CASNEEQGHGYTF,TGTGCCAGCAATGAGGAACAGGGGCATGGCTACACCTTC,TRBV2,.,TRBJ1-2,TRBD1
CASSLAGEGIATGELFF,TGTGCCAGCAGTTTGGCGGGCGAAGGGATAGCCACCGGGGAGCTGTTTTTT,TRBV27,.,TRBJ2-2,.
CSASGLAKAYEQYF,TGCAGCGCCTCAGGACTAGCGAAGGCCTACGAGCAGTACTTC,TRBV29-1,.,TRBJ2-7,TRBD2
CASSFPREETQYF,TGTGCCAGCAGCTTTCCCAGGGAAGAGACCCAGTACTTC,TRBV7-9,.,TRBJ2-5,.
CATSLGGSGNTIYF,TGCGCTACATCCTTAGGAGGGTCTGGAAACACCATATATTTT,TRBV10-1,few,TRBJ1-3,.
CASSSSGEREQYF,TGTGCCAGCAGCTCCTCAGGGGAAAGGGAGCAGTACTTC,TRBV5-6,.,TRBJ2-7,.
CASSPNPGVADGYTF,TGTGCCAGCAGCCCCAACCCCGGGGTGGCGGATGGCTACACCTTC,TRBV11-2,.,TRBJ1-2,.
CASSWTNGYTEAFF,TGTGCCAGTAGTTGGACTAACGGCTACACTGAAGCTTTCTTT,TRBV19,few,TRBJ1-1,.
CASSYRQEMTGELFF,TGTGCCAGCAGTTACCGACAGGAAATGACCGGGGAGCTGTTTTTT,TRBV6-5,.,TRBJ2-2,.
CASSHTGAQTYEQYF,TGCGCCAGCAGCCATACAGGGGCCCAGACCTACGAGCAGTACTTC,TRBV5-1,.,TRBJ2-7,TRBD1
CASSSRWGVRVNTEAFF,TGTGCCAGCAGCTCCAGATGGGGTGTGAGGGTAAACACTGAAGCTTTCTTT,TRBV7-2,.,TRBJ1-1,.
CASSFAGGAVGYTF,TGTGCCAGCAGCTTTGCAGGGGGCGCTGTTGGCTACACCTTC,TRBV7-9,.,TRBJ1-2,TRBD1
CASRITGDNEKLFF,TGTGCCAGCAGGATTACAGGGGATAATGAAAAACTGTTTTTT,TRBV25-1,.,TRBJ1-4,TRBD1
CAWSLTLPGSYTF,TGTGCCTGGAGTCTAACCCTGCCAGGGAGCTACACCTTC,TRBV30,.,TRBJ1-2,.
CASTIDRAGQPQHF,TGTGCCAGCACCATAGACAGGGCTGGTCAGCCCCAGCATTTT,TRBV6-1,few,TRBJ1-5,TRBD1
CASSLQGPGANVLTF,TGTGCCAGCAGTTTACAGGGTCCGGGGGCCAACGTCCTGACTTTC,TRBV6-1,.,TRBJ2-6,.
CASSSISGLGTEAFF,TGCGCCAGCAGCTCTATATCAGGGCTGGGGACTGAAGCTTTCTTT,TRBV5-1,few,TRBJ1-1,.
CASSLSVDYEQYF,TGTGCCAGCAGTTTATCAGTCGACTACGAGCAGTACTTC,TRBV28,.,TRBJ2-7,.
CASSVGQGIEQYF,TGCGCCAGCAGTGTGGGACAGGGGATCGAGCAGTACTTC,TRBV10-2,.,TRBJ2-7,TRBD1
CASSFQGIYSNQPQHF,TGTGCCAGCAGCTTCCAGGGAATCTATAGCAATCAGCCCCAGCATTTT,TRBV5-6,.,TRBJ1-5,.
CASSQGTGLSPLHF,TGTGCCAGCAGCCAAGGAACAGGGCTTTCACCCCTCCACTTT,TRBV6-5,once,TRBJ1-6,.
CASSLHDRSEQYF,TGTGCCAGCAGCTTGCATGACCGATCGGAGCAGTACTTC,TRBV5-4,.,TRBJ2-5,.
CASSMAGGNTEAFF,TGTGCCAGCAGTATGGCAGGGGGGAACACTGAAGCTTTCTTT,TRBV6-1,.,TRBJ1-1,TRBD1
CASSSRVAKGQFF,TGTGCCAGCAGCTCGCGGGTTGCTAAGGGGCAGTTCTTC,TRBV5-4,once,TRBJ2-1,.
CASSVGGGHTSSYEQYF,TGTGCCAGCAGCGTAGGCGGGGGGCACACCAGCTCCTACGAGCAGTACTTC,TRBV9,.,TRBJ2-7,TRBD2
CASSYTPANYGYTF,TGTGCCAGCAGTTACACCCCGGCTAACTATGGCTACACCTTC,TRBV6-5,.,TRBJ1-2,.
CASRHIPGQPQHF,TGTGCCAGTAGGCATATACCGGGTCAGCCCCAGCATTTT,TRBV19,.,TRBJ1-5,.
CASSPWTGAYEQYF,TGTGCCAGCAGTCCCTGGACAGGGGCCTACGAGCAGTACTTC,TRBV6-1,.,TRBJ2-7,TRBD1
CASSLGQGSKETQYF,TGTGCCAGCAGCTTAGGTCAGGGGAGCAAGGAGACCCAGTACTTC,TRBV13,.,TRBJ2-5,.
CASSSRATRGYGYTF,TGTGCCAGCAGCTCCCGGGCAACCAGGGGGTATGGCTACACCTTC,TRBV7-6,.,TRBJ1-2,TRBD1